The 2 T cell receptor beta chains reported below all come from one sample, sequenced in a study of siplizumab effects on memory and regulatory T cells. Assay: immunoSEQ multiplex PCR; the TCRdb copy retains only in-frame clones and omits some. The table records more than 85,000 clones, 94% of them present only once. The specimen sequenced was Tregs sorted from blood. These receptors came from a human donor in good health.

This chain uses TRBV11-2 with TRBJ2-4, with unresolved D. Germline V gene data show CDR1 as SGHAT and CDR2 as FQNNGV. The V and J ends lost 5 bases and 6 bases respectively, with 8 bases between them. There are 12 residues in the CDR3. CDR3 sequence: CASSPNRNIQYF. The CDR3 region has the DNA TGTGCCAGCAGCCCGAACAGAAACATTCAGTACTTC.

The chain uses TRBV6-5 and TRBJ1-5; 7 bases align to TRBD1. After removal of 5 bases from V and 12 bases from J, the junction contained 10 bases not matched to a gene. CDR1 is MNHEY and CDR2 is SVGAGI in the germline V gene. CDR3 length: 13 residues. CDR3 coding DNA: TGTGCCAGCAGTCGTACCTCAGACAGGGACCAGCATTTT. This encodes CASSRTSDRDQHF.